This TCR beta chain was identified in a study of identical twins. After template switching added a universal primer site, the resulting cDNA carried unique molecular identifiers. TCRdb reprocessed the 5' RACE reads with MiXCR, giving one entry per CDR3 protein. The profile shows about 890,000 distinct CDR3 sequences, approximately 13% of them singletons. CDR3 size: 15 residues. Germline loops: CDR1 DFQATT, CDR2 SNEGSKA (reference sequence). These data also featured in a second study, about yellow fever vaccine responses in identical twins.

The clonotype comes from a woman between 18 and 29 years old in good health. The chain employs TRBV20-1 and TRBJ1-6, with a weak D call TRBD1 (5 bases). The material sequenced was PBMCs. This CDR3 reads CSTPIGGDHNSPLHF. Written as DNA, the CDR3 is TGCAGCACACCTATTGGGGGAGACCATAATTCACCCCTCCACTTT.